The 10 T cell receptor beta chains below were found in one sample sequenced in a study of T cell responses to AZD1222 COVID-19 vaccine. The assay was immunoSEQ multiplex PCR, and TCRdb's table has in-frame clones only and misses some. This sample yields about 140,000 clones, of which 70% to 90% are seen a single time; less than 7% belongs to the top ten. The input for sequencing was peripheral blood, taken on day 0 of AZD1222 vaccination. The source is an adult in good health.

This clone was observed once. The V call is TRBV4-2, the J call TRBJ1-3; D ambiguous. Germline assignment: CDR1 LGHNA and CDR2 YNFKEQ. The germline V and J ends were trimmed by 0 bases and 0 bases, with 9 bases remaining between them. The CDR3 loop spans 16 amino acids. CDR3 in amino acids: CASSQDLTFSGNTIYF. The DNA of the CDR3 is TGTGCCAGCAGCCAAGATCTAACTTTCTCTGGAAACACCATATATTTT.

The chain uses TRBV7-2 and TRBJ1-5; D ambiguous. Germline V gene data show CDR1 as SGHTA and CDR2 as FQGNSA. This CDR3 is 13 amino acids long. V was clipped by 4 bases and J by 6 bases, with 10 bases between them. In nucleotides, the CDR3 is TGTGCCAGCAGCTCCGGTTGGGGTCAGCCCCAGCATTTT. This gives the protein CASSSGWGQPQHF. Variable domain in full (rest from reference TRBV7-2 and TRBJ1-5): GAGVSQSPSNKVTEKGKDVELRCDPISGHTALYWYRQSLGQGLEFLIYFQGNSAPDKSGLPSDRFSAERTGGSVSTLTIQRTQQEDSAVYLCASSSGWGQPQHFGDGTRLSIL.

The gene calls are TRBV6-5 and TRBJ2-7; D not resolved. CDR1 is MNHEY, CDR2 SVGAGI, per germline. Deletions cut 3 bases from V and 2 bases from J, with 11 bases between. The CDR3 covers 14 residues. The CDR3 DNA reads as TGTGCCAGCAGTTATTCCGGAGCTCCCTACGAGCAGTACTTC. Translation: CASSYSGAPYEQYF.

CDR3 region: CASSLGGGYTEAFF. The DNA for the CDR3 is TGTGCCAGCAGCTTAGGGGGGGGCTACACTGAAGCTTTCTTT. The V call is TRBV7-2, the J call TRBJ1-1, with a tentative D call TRBD1 (6 bases). V was cut by 1 base and J by 3 bases, with 9 bases left in between. Germline loops: CDR1 SGHTA, CDR2 FQGNSA. The CDR3 loop spans 14 amino acids.

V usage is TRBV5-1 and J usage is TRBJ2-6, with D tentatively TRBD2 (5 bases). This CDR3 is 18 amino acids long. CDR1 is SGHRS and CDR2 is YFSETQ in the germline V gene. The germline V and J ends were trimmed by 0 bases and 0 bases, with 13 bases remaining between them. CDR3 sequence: CASSLEQEVRSGANVLTF. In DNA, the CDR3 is TGCGCCAGCAGCTTGGAGCAGGAGGTCCGCTCTGGGGCCAACGTCCTGACTTTC.

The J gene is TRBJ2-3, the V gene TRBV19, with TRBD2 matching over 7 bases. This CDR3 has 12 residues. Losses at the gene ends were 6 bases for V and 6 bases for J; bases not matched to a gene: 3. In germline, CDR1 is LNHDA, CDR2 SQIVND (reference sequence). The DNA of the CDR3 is TGTGCCAGTAGACAAGCGGGGGATACGCAGTATTTT. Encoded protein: CASRQAGDTQYF.

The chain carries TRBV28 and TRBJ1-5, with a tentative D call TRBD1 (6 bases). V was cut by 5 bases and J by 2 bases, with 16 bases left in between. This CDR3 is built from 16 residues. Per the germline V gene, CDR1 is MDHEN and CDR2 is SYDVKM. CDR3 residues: CASSNQGITGNQPQHF. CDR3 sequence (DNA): TGTGCCAGCAGTAATCAGGGGATCACGGGCAATCAGCCCCAGCATTTT.

The CDR3 coding sequence is TGTGCCTGGAGTGCGGGAACCTCCTACGAGCAGTACTTC. This gives the protein CAWSAGTSYEQYF. V and J are TRBV30 and TRBJ2-7, with D tentatively TRBD2 (5 bases). V gave up 1 base and J gave up 0 bases, with 7 bases separating them. Germline lookup yields CDR1 GTSNPN and CDR2 SVGIG (reference sequence). This CDR3 spans 13 amino acids.

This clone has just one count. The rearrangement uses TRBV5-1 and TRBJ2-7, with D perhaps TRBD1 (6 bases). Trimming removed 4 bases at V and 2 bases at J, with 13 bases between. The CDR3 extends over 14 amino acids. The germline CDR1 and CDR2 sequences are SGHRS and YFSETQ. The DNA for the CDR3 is TGCGCCAGCAGCCTCAGGGGTCAGCCCTACGAGCAGTACTTC. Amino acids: CASSLRGQPYEQYF.

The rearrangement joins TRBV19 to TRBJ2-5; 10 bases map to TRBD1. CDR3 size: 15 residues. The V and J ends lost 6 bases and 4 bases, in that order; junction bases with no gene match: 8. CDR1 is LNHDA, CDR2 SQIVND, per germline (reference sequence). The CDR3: CASRETGGATETQYF. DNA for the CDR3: TGTGCCAGTAGAGAGACAGGGGGCGCGACAGAGACCCAGTACTTC.